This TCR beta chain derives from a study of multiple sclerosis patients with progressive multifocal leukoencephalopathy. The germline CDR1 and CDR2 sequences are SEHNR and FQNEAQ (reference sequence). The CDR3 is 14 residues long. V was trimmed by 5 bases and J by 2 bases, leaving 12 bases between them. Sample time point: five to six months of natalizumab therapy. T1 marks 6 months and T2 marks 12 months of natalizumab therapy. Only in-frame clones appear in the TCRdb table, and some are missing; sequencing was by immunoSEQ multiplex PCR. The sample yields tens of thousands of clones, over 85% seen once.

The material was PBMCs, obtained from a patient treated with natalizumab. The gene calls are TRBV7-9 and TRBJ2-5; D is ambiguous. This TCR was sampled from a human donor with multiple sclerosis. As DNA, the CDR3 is TGTGCCAGCAGCCCACCAGACGGACAAGAGACCCAGTACTTC. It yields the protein CASSPPDGQETQYF.